The next 23 T cell receptor beta chains were all read from a single sample in a study of control samples from healthy donors and cancer patients. The table came from immunoSEQ multiplex PCR; TCRdb's copy has only in-frame clones and leaves some out. This sample has under 150,000 clones, with 85% to 90% found just once. Sequenced input: blood. Receptors originate from a woman aged 70 to 79 in good health.

This sequence joins TRBV27 and TRBJ1-1, with D possibly matching TRBD1 (5 bases). Trimming stripped 7 bases from V and 11 bases from J, with 29 bases between. Germline loops: CDR1 MNHEY, CDR2 SMNVEV (reference sequence). This CDR3 is built from 16 residues. The CDR3 coding sequence is TGTGCCAGCACCCTTTTGCCGGGGCCAGGAATTAACCAGGCTTTCTTT. Amino acid sequence: CASTLLPGPGINQAFF.

This clone was detected only once. The chain uses TRBV6-2 or TRBV6-3 and TRBJ2-3; 9 nucleotides align to TRBD2. The CDR3 sequence is 15 residues long. Per the germline V gene, CDR1 is MNHEY and CDR2 is SVGEGT. The junction had 7 bases not matched to a gene; V was cut back by 6 bases and J by 3 bases. The CDR3 DNA follows: TGTGCCAGCAGCCGGCAGCGGGGGGTTACAGATACGCAGTATTTT. Its translation: CASSRQRGVTDTQYF.

The chain links TRBV11-3 to TRBJ2-5; 9 bases match TRBD2. J was trimmed by 3 bases and V by 4 bases; bases with no gene match: 3. Germline V CDR1 and CDR2: SGHNT, YENEEA. CDR3 length equals 14 residues. The CDR3 loop reads CASSSGLAEETQYF. The CDR3 DNA is TGTGCCAGCAGCTCGGGACTAGCCGAAGAGACCCAGTACTTC.

V is TRBV6-6 and J is TRBJ1-1; D gene uncertain. Germline CDR1 reads MNHNY; CDR2 reads SVGAGI (reference sequence). CDR3 size: 13 residues. V was pared by 4 bases and J by 8 bases, with 14 bases between. CDR3 loop: CASSFDILGEAFF. Written as DNA, the CDR3 is TGTGCCAGCAGTTTCGACATATTAGGGGAAGCTTTCTTT.

The chain employs TRBV7-8 and TRBJ1-2; 8 positions agree with TRBD1. Germline assignment: CDR1 SGHVS and CDR2 FQNEAQ. With 9 bases clipped from V and 5 bases from J, the junction kept 14 bases outside the gene matches. The CDR3 extends over 15 amino acids. This CDR3 reads CASTQGAHVPYGYTF. The DNA of the CDR3 is TGTGCCAGTACCCAGGGGGCCCACGTACCATATGGCTACACCTTC.

This chain joins TRBV3-1 (or the pseudogene TRBV3-2) and TRBJ1-1, with 9 bases that match TRBD1. The V gene's germline CDR1 is LGHDT and CDR2 YNNKEL (reference sequence). The J segment lost 4 bases and the V segment lost 4 bases, leaving 7 bases of the junction unmatched. The length of the CDR3 is 15 residues. CDR3 in amino acids: CASSLGTGSGTEAFF. CDR3 DNA: TGTGCCAGCAGCCTCGGGACAGGGTCGGGCACTGAAGCTTTCTTT.

V gene TRBV2 combines with J gene TRBJ2-6; TRBD2 matches at 7 bases. Germline V gene sequence: CDR1 SNHLY, CDR2 FYNNEI. The CDR3 extends over 16 amino acids. V shed 6 bases, J shed 2 bases, and the junction held 7 bases outside the gene matches. CDR3 loop: CASSPRGVAGANVLTF. As DNA, the CDR3 is TGTGCCAGCAGCCCCCGGGGGGTAGCTGGGGCCAACGTCCTGACTTTC.

The rearrangement joins TRBV7-2 to TRBJ2-3; 7 positions match TRBD2. The CDR3 covers 16 residues. Germline CDR1 is SGHTA and CDR2 is FQGNSA. V gave up 2 bases and J gave up 4 bases; unmatched junction bases: 9. The CDR3 coding sequence is TGTGCCAGCAGCTTATTACAGCGGGGCCCCCCAGATACGCAGTATTTT. Its translation: CASSLLQRGPPDTQYF.

The sample holds a few counts of this clone. The chain combines TRBV5-5 with TRBJ2-5; TRBD1 matches 7 bases. The CDR3 loop spans 16 amino acids. Per the germline V gene, CDR1 is SGHKS and CDR2 is YYEKEE (reference sequence). With V trimmed by 4 bases and J by 2 bases, 11 bases remained unmatched. The CDR3 DNA is TGTGCCAGCAGCCCTCCCGGGACAGCGTCTCAAGAGACCCAGTACTTC. Translation gives CASSPPGTASQETQYF.

The chain uses TRBV19 and TRBJ1-5; TRBD1 might be the D (5 bases). Deletions cut 5 bases from V and 0 bases from J, with 11 bases between. The CDR3 has 15 residues. Germline V lookup: CDR1 LNHDA, CDR2 SQIVND (reference sequence). In nucleotides, the CDR3 is TGTGCCAGTAGTGGGGCAGAGTATAGCAATCAGCCCCAGCATTTT. Its protein product is CASSGAEYSNQPQHF.

V and J are TRBV4-1 and TRBJ1-5, with D unresolved. Trimming shortened V by 0 bases and J by 0 bases, and 12 bases separated the two germline ends. The germline V gene has CDR1 MGHRA and CDR2 YSYEKL. This CDR3 has 17 amino acids. Written as DNA, the CDR3 is TGCGCCAGCAGCCAAGAAAGTAGCGCTTATAGCAATCAGCCCCAGCATTTT. Translated, it gives CASSQESSAYSNQPQHF.

V is TRBV20-1 and J is TRBJ1-1; D is ambiguous. The germline gives CDR1 DFQATT, CDR2 SNEGSKA (reference sequence). V lost 0 bases and J 8 bases, leaving 4 bases between the germline ends. The CDR3 totals 10 residues. The CDR3 is CSARDKEAFF. The CDR3 DNA follows: TGCAGTGCTAGAGATAAGGAAGCTTTCTTT.

The chain has TRBV21-1 and TRBJ2-7. TRBV21-1 represents a pseudogene. This CDR3 is built from 18 residues. In DNA, the CDR3 is TGTGCCAGCAGCAAAGCAGGGTTGAGACGGCGGAGCTCCTACGAGCAGTACTTC. As protein: CASSKAGLRRRSSYEQYF.

This clone was seen a handful of times. V and J are TRBV5-4 and TRBJ1-1, with D perhaps TRBD1 (6 bases). Germline CDR1 and CDR2: SGHNT and YYREEE (reference sequence). Trimming took 4 bases from V and 1 from J, leaving 8 bases between them. The CDR3 contains 13 residues. The CDR3 bases are TGTGCCAGCAGCAAGGGACAGAACACTGAAGCTTTCTTT. The encoded protein is CASSKGQNTEAFF.

V and J are TRBV29-1 and TRBJ1-2; D possibly corresponds to TRBD1 (6 bases). The CDR3 runs to 12 residues. The ends were cut back, 5 bases at V and 8 bases at J, with 15 bases in the middle. Germline loops: CDR1 SQVTM, CDR2 ANQGSEA. The CDR3 DNA reads as TGCAGCGTTCAATCAGGGGACGAAGGCTACACCTTC. The encoded protein is CSVQSGDEGYTF.

This rearrangement joins TRBV27 to TRBJ1-2, with unresolved D. V was cut by 11 bases and J by 4 bases, with 17 bases left in between. Germline assignment: CDR1 MNHEY and CDR2 SMNVEV (reference sequence). This CDR3 spans 13 amino acids. CDR3 sequence reads: CAVSRYSGYGYTF. Written as DNA, the CDR3 is TGTGCCGTAAGTCGGTACAGTGGCTATGGCTACACCTTC.

The V call is TRBV5-1, the J call TRBJ2-7, with D unclear. The V gene lost 0 bases and the J gene lost 3 bases, with 7 bases spanning the gap. The V gene's germline CDR1 is SGHRS and CDR2 YFSETQ. The CDR3 is 13 residues long. For the CDR3, the DNA is TGCGCCAGCAGCTTGGGTCAGGACTACGAGCAGTACTTC. Protein product: CASSLGQDYEQYF.

The chain is built from TRBV7-2 and TRBJ1-4; D is unresolved. The V end was cut by 1 base, the J end by 7 bases, with 10 bases between. The CDR3 consists of 14 residues. Per the germline V gene, CDR1 is SGHTA and CDR2 is FQGNSA. DNA of the CDR3: TGTGCCAGCAGCTTAGAGGCTGGACGTGAAAAACTGTTTTTT. Its translation is CASSLEAGREKLFF.

The CDR3 region is CASSPRRGNPNYGYTF. In DNA, the CDR3 is TGTGCCAGCAGCCCTCGGCGAGGGAACCCTAACTATGGCTACACCTTC. The chain links TRBV7-2 to TRBJ1-2; D is unresolved. Germline CDR1 SGHTA, CDR2 FQGNSA. The germline V and J ends were trimmed by 5 bases and 0 bases, with 16 bases remaining between them. The CDR3 consists of 16 residues.

This chain uses TRBV4-1 with TRBJ2-7, with D perhaps matching TRBD1 or TRBD2 (5 bases each). The CDR3 length is 14 residues. V was clipped by 4 bases and J by 0 bases, with 10 bases between them. Germline values: CDR1 MGHRA, CDR2 YSYEKL. The DNA of the CDR3 is TGCGCCAGCAGCCCAGTGGGGGACTCCTACGAGCAGTACTTC. Protein product: CASSPVGDSYEQYF.

This chain uses TRBV7-8 with TRBJ1-2; D remains ambiguous. V shed 5 bases and J shed 8 bases, with 12 bases lying between them. The V gene's germline CDR1 is SGHVS and CDR2 FQNEAQ. This CDR3 has 12 residues. For the CDR3, the DNA is TGTGCCAGCAGCCCGAGGGTCGGCGGCTACACCTTC. It yields the protein CASSPRVGGYTF.

The chain is built from TRBV5-5 and TRBJ2-7; 11 bases match TRBD1. The CDR3 runs to 14 residues. Germline V gene data show CDR1 as SGHKS and CDR2 as YYEKEE (reference sequence). V shed 6 bases and J 4 bases; nucleotides not matched to a gene: 6. This chain's CDR3 is CASIPGTGGYEQYF. DNA for the CDR3: TGTGCCAGCATCCCCGGGACAGGGGGTTACGAGCAGTACTTC. The full variable domain, in which reference TRBV5-5 and TRBJ2-7 provide the parts outside the CDR3, is DAGVTQSPTHLIKTRGQQVTLRCSPISGHKSVSWYQQVLGQGPQFIFQYYEKEERGRGNFPDRFSARQFPNYSSELNVNALLLGDSALYLCASIPGTGGYEQYFGPGTRLTVT.

The V gene is TRBV6-5, the J gene TRBJ2-7; TRBD1 matches at 7 bases. V shed 6 bases, J shed 5 bases, and the junction held 4 bases outside the gene matches. The CDR3 length is 12 residues. The germline gives CDR1 MNHEY, CDR2 SVGAGI. The CDR3: CASRKGANEQYF. Here the CDR3 DNA reads TGTGCCAGCAGAAAGGGGGCAAACGAGCAGTACTTC.